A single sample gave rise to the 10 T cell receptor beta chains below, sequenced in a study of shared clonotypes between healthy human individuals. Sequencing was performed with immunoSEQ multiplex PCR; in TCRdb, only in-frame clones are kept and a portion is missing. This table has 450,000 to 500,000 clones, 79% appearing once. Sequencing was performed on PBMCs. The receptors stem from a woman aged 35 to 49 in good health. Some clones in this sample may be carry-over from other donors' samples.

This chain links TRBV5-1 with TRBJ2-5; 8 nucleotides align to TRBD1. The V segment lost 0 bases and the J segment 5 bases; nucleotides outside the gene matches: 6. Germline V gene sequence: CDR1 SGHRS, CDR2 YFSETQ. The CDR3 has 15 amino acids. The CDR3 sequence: CASSLGPGGLETQYF. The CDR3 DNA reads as TGCGCCAGCAGCTTGGGGCCAGGGGGCTTGGAGACCCAGTACTTC.

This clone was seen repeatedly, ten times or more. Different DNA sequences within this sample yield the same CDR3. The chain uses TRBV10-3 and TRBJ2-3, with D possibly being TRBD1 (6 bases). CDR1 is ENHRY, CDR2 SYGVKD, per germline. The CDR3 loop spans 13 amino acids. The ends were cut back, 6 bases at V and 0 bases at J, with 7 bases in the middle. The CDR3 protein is CAISRGSTDTQYF. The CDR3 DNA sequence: TGTGCCATCAGCAGGGGCAGCACAGATACGCAGTATTTT.

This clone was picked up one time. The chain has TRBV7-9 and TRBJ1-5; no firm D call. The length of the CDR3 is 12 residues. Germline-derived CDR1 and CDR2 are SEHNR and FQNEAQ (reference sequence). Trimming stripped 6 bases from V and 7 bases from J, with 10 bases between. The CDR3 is CASSSDVQPQHF. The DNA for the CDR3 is TGTGCCAGCAGTTCAGACGTCCAGCCCCAGCATTTT.

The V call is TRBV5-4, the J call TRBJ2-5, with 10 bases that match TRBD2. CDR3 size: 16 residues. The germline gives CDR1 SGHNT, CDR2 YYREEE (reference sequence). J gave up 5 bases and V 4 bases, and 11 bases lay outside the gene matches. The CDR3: CASSPTPLAGWETQYF. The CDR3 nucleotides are TGTGCCAGCAGCCCCACTCCACTAGCGGGGTGGGAGACCCAGTACTTC.

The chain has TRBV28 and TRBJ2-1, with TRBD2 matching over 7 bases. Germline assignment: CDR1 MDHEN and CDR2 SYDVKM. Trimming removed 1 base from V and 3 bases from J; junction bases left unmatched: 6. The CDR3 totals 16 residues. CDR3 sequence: CASSLLVGGLYNEQFF. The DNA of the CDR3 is TGTGCCAGCAGTTTATTGGTGGGAGGGCTCTACAATGAGCAGTTCTTC. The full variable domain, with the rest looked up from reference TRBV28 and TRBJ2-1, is DVKVTQSSRYLVKRTGEKVFLECVQDMDHENMFWYRQDPGLGLRLIYFSYDVKMKEKGDIPEGYSVSREKKERFSLILESASTNQTSMYLCASSLLVGGLYNEQFFGPGTRLTVL.

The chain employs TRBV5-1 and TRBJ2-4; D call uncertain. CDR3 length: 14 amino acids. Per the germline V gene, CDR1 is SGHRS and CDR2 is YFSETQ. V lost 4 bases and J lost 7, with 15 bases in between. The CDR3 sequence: CASSAASQRNIQYF. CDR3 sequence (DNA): TGCGCCAGCAGCGCCGCCTCACAGAGGAACATTCAGTACTTC.

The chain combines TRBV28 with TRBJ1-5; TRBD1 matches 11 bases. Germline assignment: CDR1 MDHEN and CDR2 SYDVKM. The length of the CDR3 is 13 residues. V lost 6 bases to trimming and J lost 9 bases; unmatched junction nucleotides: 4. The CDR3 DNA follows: TGTGCCAGCAGAGGGACAGGGGGAAGGCCCCAGCATTTT. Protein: CASRGTGGRPQHF.

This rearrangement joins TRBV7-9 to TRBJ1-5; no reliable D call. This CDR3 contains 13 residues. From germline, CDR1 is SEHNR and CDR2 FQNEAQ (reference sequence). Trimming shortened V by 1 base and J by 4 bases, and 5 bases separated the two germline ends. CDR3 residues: CASSLGRNQPQHF. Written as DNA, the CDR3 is TGTGCCAGCAGCTTAGGACGTAATCAGCCCCAGCATTTT.

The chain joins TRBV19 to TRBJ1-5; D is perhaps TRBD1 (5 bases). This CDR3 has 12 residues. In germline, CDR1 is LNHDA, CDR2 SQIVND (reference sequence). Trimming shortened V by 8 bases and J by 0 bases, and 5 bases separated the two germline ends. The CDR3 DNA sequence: TGTGCCAGTGGGGGTAGCAATCAGCCCCAGCATTTT. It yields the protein CASGGSNQPQHF. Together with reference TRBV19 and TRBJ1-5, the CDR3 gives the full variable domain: DGGITQSPKYLFRKEGQNVTLSCEQNLNHDAMYWYRQDPGQGLRLIYYSQIVNDFQKGDIAEGYSVSREKKESFPLTVTSAQKNPTAFYLCASGGSNQPQHFGDGTRLSIL.

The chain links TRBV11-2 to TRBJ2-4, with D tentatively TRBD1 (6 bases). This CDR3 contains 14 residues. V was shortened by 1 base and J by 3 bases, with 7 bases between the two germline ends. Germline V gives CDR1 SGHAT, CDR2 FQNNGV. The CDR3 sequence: CASSLGGGKNIQYF. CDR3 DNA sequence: TGTGCCAGCAGCTTAGGAGGGGGCAAAAACATTCAGTACTTC.